This T cell receptor (beta chain) was recorded in a study of tissue T cells after allogeneic stem cell transplantation. Time point indicated: mouse harvest day 14 after allogeneic transplant. Each mouse received 10^7 T-cell-depleted marrow cells plus 10^6 splenic CD5+ T cells by tail vein. Assay used: immunoSEQ multiplex PCR; TCRdb lists only in-frame clones, some missing. Among some 1,500 clones listed, more than 50% were seen once. V was pared by 8 bases and J by 6 bases, with 8 bases between. Germline V gene sequence: CDR1 MNHDT, CDR2 YYDKIL. This CDR3 contains 10 residues. This clone was seen a handful of times. Genes here carry mouse names. The read ends 1 residue early relative to the CDR3; the germline J gene fills the gap.

Sequenced material: liver tissue. The TCR comes from a female BALB/c mouse given C57BL/6 T cells with graft-versus-host disease after an allogeneic hematopoietic cell transplant. This chain joins TRBV17 and TRBJ2-7, with D unclear. CDR3 DNA (partial): TGTGCTAGCGTATTATCTGAACAGTAC. It encodes CASVLSEQY. Given in full, the CDR3 is CASVLSEQYF.